This T cell receptor (beta chain) was found in a study of OX40 agonist ivuxolimab in advanced cancers. Study at large: The study treated patients with ivuxolimab, an agonistic anti-OX40 (CD134) antibody.

Trimming took off 0 bases at V and 12 bases at J, with 18 bases between the two ends. The germline gives CDR1 LNHNV, CDR2 YYDKDF (reference sequence). This CDR3 is 14 amino acids long. The method was immunoSEQ multiplex PCR; TCRdb's version includes in-frame clones alone and lacks a portion of them. The sample holds some 110,000 clones, over 75% seen once. Study-level points and caveats: Fewer expanded clones were found on average in CD4+ than in CD8+ T cells. Clonal expansion in partial responders at 0.1-3.0 mg/kg ranked among the lowest. Antigen specificity remained undetermined for the expanded peripheral T cells.

Turning to this clone: Its antigen is still unknown.

The specimen comprised CD4+ or CD8+ T cells sorted from blood, sampled in a trial of the OX40 agonist ivuxolimab. The sequence was collected from an adult with an advanced solid tumor such as melanoma, head and neck, liver or kidney cancer. V and J are TRBV15 and TRBJ2-7; the D gene is possibly TRBD1 (6 bases). The CDR3 sequence: CATSRERQDRVAYF. As DNA, the CDR3 is TGTGCCACCAGCAGAGAAAGACAGGACCGGGTCGCGTACTTC.